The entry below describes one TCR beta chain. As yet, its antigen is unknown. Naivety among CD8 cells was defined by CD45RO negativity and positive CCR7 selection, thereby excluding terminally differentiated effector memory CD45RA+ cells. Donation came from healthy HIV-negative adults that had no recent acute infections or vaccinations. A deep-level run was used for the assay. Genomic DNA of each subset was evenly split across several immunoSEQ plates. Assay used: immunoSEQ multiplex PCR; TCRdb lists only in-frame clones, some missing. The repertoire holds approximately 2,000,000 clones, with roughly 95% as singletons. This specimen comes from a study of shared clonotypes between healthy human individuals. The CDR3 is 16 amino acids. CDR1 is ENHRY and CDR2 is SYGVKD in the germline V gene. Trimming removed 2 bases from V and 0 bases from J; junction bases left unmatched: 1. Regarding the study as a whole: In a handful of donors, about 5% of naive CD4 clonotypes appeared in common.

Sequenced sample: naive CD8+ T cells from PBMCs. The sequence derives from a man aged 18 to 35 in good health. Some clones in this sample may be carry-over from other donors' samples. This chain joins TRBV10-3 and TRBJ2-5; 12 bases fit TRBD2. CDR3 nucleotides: TGTGCCATCAGTGAGGGACTAGCGGGGCACCAAGAGACCCAGTACTTC. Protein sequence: CAISEGLAGHQETQYF.